This T cell receptor beta chain stems from a study of T cells in Graves' hyperthyroidism and ophthalmopathy. Study-level results: In blood, most of the thyroid clonotypes expanded above 0.001 were also present. For ophthalmopathy, model prediction preceded onset by a median 6.5 months.

A patient was excluded if there was uncontrolled infection, other autoimmune disease, pregnancy or lactation. Losses at the gene ends were 5 bases for V and 7 bases for J; bases not matched to a gene: 12. This CDR3 has 16 amino acids. Germline CDR1 reads PRHDT; CDR2 reads FYEKMQ (reference sequence). This clonotype has only a few counts. Its matching antigen is unknown. Amplification of TCR beta CDR3 regions used RNA as the template. During a first-round RT-PCR of the TCR CDR3, the HTBI primer set was used. TCRdb itself ran the multiplex PCR reads through MiXCR, one entry per CDR3 protein. Of about 640,000 distinct CDR3 sequences in the sample, approximately 15% were seen once.

Sequenced sample: blood. V gene TRBV13 combines with J gene TRBJ2-1; the match to TRBD2 covers 9 bases. This sequence was found in a woman aged 50 to 60 with Graves' ophthalmopathy. CDR3 sequence reads: CASSPEGASGKNEQFF. The DNA for the CDR3 is TGTGCCAGCAGCCCCGAGGGCGCTAGCGGGAAAAATGAGCAGTTCTTC.